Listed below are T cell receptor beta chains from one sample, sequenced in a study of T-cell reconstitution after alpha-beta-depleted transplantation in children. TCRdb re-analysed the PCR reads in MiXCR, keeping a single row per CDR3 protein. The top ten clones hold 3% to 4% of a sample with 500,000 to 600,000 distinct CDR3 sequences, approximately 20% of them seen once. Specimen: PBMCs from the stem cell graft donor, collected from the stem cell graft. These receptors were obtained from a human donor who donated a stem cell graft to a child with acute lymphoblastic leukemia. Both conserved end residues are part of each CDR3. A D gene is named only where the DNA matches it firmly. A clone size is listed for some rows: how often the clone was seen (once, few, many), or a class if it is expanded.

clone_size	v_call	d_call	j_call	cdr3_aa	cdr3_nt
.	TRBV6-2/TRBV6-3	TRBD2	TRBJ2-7	CASGGLAANYEQYF	TGTGCCAGCGGCGGACTAGCGGCCAACTACGAGCAGTACTTC
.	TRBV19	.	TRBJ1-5	CASLAFQGFSNQPQHF	TGTGCCTCCTTGGCTTTTCAGGGGTTTAGCAATCAGCCCCAGCATTTT
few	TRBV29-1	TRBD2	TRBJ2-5	CSVEPSGRKTQYF	TGCAGCGTTGAACCTAGCGGGAGAAAGACCCAGTACTTC
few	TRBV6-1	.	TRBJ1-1	CASRRVRAPMNTEAFF	TGTGCCAGCAGGAGGGTAAGGGCCCCCATGAACACTGAAGCTTTCTTT
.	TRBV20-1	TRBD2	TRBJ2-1	CSAREAGLAGGREQFF	TGCAGTGCTAGAGAAGCGGGACTAGCGGGAGGTCGTGAGCAGTTCTTC
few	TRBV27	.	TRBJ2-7	CASSLTWGQGHEQYF	TGTGCCAGCAGTTTGACCTGGGGGCAGGGCCACGAGCAGTACTTC
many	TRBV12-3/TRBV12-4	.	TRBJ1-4	CASSYRTGNEKLFF	TGTGCCAGCAGTTATAGAACAGGGAATGAAAAACTGTTTTTT
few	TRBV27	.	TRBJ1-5	CASSFGGGYSNQPQHF	TGTGCCAGCAGTTTTGGGGGAGGGTATAGCAATCAGCCCCAGCATTTT
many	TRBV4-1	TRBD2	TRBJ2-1	CASGTLSAGDGNEQFF	TGCGCCAGTGGGACCCTTTCGGCGGGAGACGGGAATGAGCAGTTCTTC
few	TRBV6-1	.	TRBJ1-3	CASSRVPSGNTIYF	TGTGCCAGCAGTCGCGTCCCCTCTGGAAACACCATATATTTT